This TCR beta chain comes out of a study of Graves' ophthalmopathy and Graves' hyperthyroidism. PBMCs originated in less than 11 ml of fresh peripheral blood. The table lists this clonotype with many counts. RNA transcripts provided the template for amplifying TCR beta CDR3 regions. First-round RT-PCR used HTBI primers; second-round multiplex PCR followed. TCRdb re-called the multiplex PCR reads with MiXCR, one entry per CDR3 protein. This table holds more than 300,000 distinct CDR3 sequences, 15% found once. In germline, CDR1 is MNHEY, CDR2 SMNVEV (reference sequence). The CDR3 totals 14 residues. Trimming removed 3 bases from V and 7 bases from J, with 10 bases in between.

The sample taken for sequencing was peripheral blood. The chain has TRBV27 and TRBJ1-6; no clear D gene. This TCR derives from a woman between 18 and 30 years old with stable Graves' hyperthyroidism. The CDR3: CASSFIRGNSPLHF. CDR3 bases: TGTGCCAGCAGTTTTATTCGAGGGAATTCACCCCTCCACTTT.